This T cell receptor (beta chain) originates from a study of blood T cell repertoires in COVID-19. Study as a whole: Sites in the United States, Italy and Spain provided acute and convalescent COVID-19 samples. PBMCs, B-cell-depleted T cells, or T cells provided the cDNA or gDNA that made up the material.

Per the germline V gene, CDR1 is SGHAT and CDR2 is FQNNGV. V lost 3 bases to trimming and J lost 0 bases, with 16 bases between them. The CDR3 loop spans 17 amino acids. Authors' data handling: Researchers report that nucleated cell counts were estimated from reference gene primer amplification. Only in-frame clones appear in the TCRdb table, and some are missing; sequencing was by immunoSEQ multiplex PCR. The DNA gave D and trimming, while V, J and clone size come from that table. This sample has under 200,000 clones; about four fifths occur once, and the top ten carry about 6%. This clonotype was sampled from a woman in her forties with acute or convalescent COVID-19. Sequenced: peripheral blood. The rearrangement joins TRBV11-2 to TRBJ2-3; tentatively, D is TRBD1 (5 bases). CDR3 sequence (DNA): TGTGCCAGCAGCTTCATTATCAGGGCAGGTAGCACAGATACGCAGTATTTT. It yields the protein CASSFIIRAGSTDTQYF.